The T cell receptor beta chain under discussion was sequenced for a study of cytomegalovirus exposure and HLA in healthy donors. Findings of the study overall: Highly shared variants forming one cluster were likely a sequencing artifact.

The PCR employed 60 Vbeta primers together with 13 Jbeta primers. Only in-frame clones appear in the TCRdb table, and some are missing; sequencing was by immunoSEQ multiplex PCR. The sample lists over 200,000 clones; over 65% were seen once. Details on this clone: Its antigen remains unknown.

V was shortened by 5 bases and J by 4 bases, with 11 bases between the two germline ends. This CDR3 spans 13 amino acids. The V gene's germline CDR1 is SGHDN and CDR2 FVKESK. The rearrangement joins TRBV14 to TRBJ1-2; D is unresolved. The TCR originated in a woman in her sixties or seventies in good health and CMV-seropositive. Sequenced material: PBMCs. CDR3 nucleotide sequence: TGTGCCAGCAGCAATAGTAACGGCTATGGCTACACCTTC. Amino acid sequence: CASSNSNGYGYTF.